This entry concerns a single T cell receptor (beta chain). In its sample, this clonotype was seen a few times. What this receptor recognizes is not known. Per-nucleotide qualities are absent, and no much larger clonotype sits a single base away. The CDR3 sequence holds 12 residues, the cysteine and phenylalanine included. CDR3 DNA only is kept here, 36 bases in frame from base 1. V lost 0 bases and J lost 10 bases; the stretch between them is 9 bases long. The germline V gene (reference sequence) yields LGHDT for CDR1 and YNNKEL for CDR2. The sequencing machine was an Illumina HiSeq 2500. TCR beta libraries were prepared by quantitative 5'-RACE with molecular barcodes. The study's own analysis went as follows. A new computational method, built on a probabilistic model of VDJ rearrangement, was used to identify disease-linked TCR variants. TCRdb handled the public reads itself, with Q25 trimming in fastp and clone calling in MiXCR, and kept productive beta chains. CDR3 protein duplicates are merged, each entry listing the most common genes and DNA. These V and J calls are TCRdb output, not the study's own analysis. The sample has about 360,000 distinct CDR3 sequences on record, about 14% of them singletons. Approximately 1.1% of the sample is taken by the ten largest.

This entry comes from a study of CD8 T cells in ankylosing spondylitis (dated by TCRdb to about 2017). Regarding the complete study: To find TCR variants linked to disease, the study profiled T cell receptor beta repertoires in ankylosing spondylitis patients and healthy donors. In total, the full study cohort was made up of about 99 healthy donors and roughly 27 ankylosing spondylitis patients. Samples of peripheral blood were taken, and for ankylosing spondylitis patients, synovial fluid was collected as well. What the authors observed across the whole study: According to the report, matched synovial fluid samples from ankylosing spondylitis patients were significantly enriched for the disease-linked clones. Blood from ankylosing spondylitis patients appeared to be characterized by a TCR beta motif made up of several highly homologous amino acid variants. The disease-linked clones showed a CD8+ phenotype and occurred at relatively low frequencies in peripheral blood. Some of the motif variants had been reported before in the synovial fluid and blood of reactive arthritis patients, a finding that suggests common disease-initiation mechanisms.

Sequencing was done on a sample of blood, either unsorted or a sorted T cell fraction (not recorded which). This chain is built from TRBV3-1 and TRBJ1-1; a confident D gene designation cannot be given. The sequence was obtained from a male donor with ankylosing spondylitis or in good health (not recorded which). In nucleotide form, the sequence is TGTGCCAGCAGCCAAGATATGGTAAGAGCTTTCTTT. Translated, it reads CASSQDMVRAFF.